This entry features one T cell receptor beta chain sequence. Its antigen is as yet unknown. The germline V gene encodes CDR1 SQVTM and CDR2 ANQGSEA. With 0 bases removed from V and 6 bases from J, the gap between germline ends came to 10 bases. CDR3 size: 13 residues. The sample is drawn from a study of CD8+ T cells in alopecia areata. Study-level information: Treated patients' severity was scored by percentage of affected scalp area. Overall study results and limits: One nonresponder leaves baseline CD8+ expansion's link to response uncertain. While patients received tofacitinib, many expanded lesional clones remained present in scalp and blood. Clonality exceeded that of normal scalp in lesional scalp, most notably in alopecia totalis/universalis.

Documented treatment: oral pan-JAK inhibitor, 5-10 mg twice daily. It was cDNA, reverse transcribed from extracted RNA, that served as the sequencing template. The repertoire was sequenced with immunoSEQ multiplex PCR; TCRdb's copy has only in-frame clones and lacks some. The data contain tens of thousands of clones, 29% of them singletons. The sequence was collected from a human donor with alopecia areata. Sequenced material: CD8+ T cells sorted from blood, taken at week 4, from a patient treated with tofacitinib. The chain combines TRBV29-1 with TRBJ2-3; D not resolved. CDR3 nucleotide sequence: TGCAGCGTTGAAGAGCCTGGGGTCGATACGCAGTATTTT. It is translated as CSVEEPGVDTQYF.